These 4 T cell receptor beta chains came from one sample sequenced in a study of PD-1 blockade in mismatch repair-deficient tumors. The method was immunoSEQ multiplex PCR; TCRdb's version includes in-frame clones alone and lacks a portion of them. The data contain approximately 37,000 clones, about 85% of them seen just once; the ten biggest clones take up over 3%. Material: peripheral blood, obtained 76 weeks after starting pembrolizumab. The receptors here all came from an adult with mismatch repair-deficient cancer.

J is TRBJ2-5 and V is TRBV7-8; D remains ambiguous. The CDR3 is 14 amino acids. Germline V gene sequence: CDR1 SGHVS, CDR2 FQNEAQ. Trimming took off 1 base at V and 7 bases at J, with 13 bases between the two ends. The CDR3 region is CASSLELGIGTQYF. For the CDR3, the DNA is TGTGCCAGCAGCTTAGAGTTAGGAATCGGGACCCAGTACTTC.

The J gene is TRBJ2-3, the V gene TRBV5-1, with a weak D call TRBD2 (6 bases). The CDR3 has 15 amino acids. The V end lost 0 bases, the J end lost 2 bases, and 10 bases lay between the germline ends. CDR1 and CDR2 from the germline V gene are SGHRS and YFSETQ. CDR3 residues: CASSLVGGFTDTQYF. In DNA, the CDR3 is TGCGCCAGCAGCTTGGTGGGGGGTTTCACAGATACGCAGTATTTT. The entire variable domain, with the rest obtained from reference TRBV5-1 and TRBJ2-3, is as follows: KAGVTQTPRYLIKTRGQQVTLSCSPISGHRSVSWYQQTPGQGLQFLFEYFSETQRNKGNFPGRFSGRQFSNSRSEMNVSTLELGDSALYLCASSLVGGFTDTQYFGPGTRLTVL.

This chain joins TRBV2 and TRBJ1-1; D is perhaps TRBD1 (5 bases). CDR1 and CDR2 (germline): SNHLY, FYNNEI. CDR3 size: 13 residues. The V gene lost 6 bases and the J gene lost 1 base, with 9 bases spanning the gap. In nucleotides, the CDR3 is TGTGCCAGCAGGGACGACAGGAACACTGAAGCTTTCTTT. This translates into CASRDDRNTEAFF.

The V gene is TRBV6-5, the J gene TRBJ2-1; 11 bases are a match to TRBD2. This CDR3 contains 15 residues. Losses at the gene ends were 6 bases for V and 7 bases for J; bases not matched to a gene: 8. Looked up from germline, CDR1 is MNHEY and CDR2 is SVGAGI. The CDR3 here is CASRATSGSWNEQFF. CDR3 bases: TGTGCCAGCAGAGCCACTAGCGGGAGCTGGAATGAGCAGTTCTTC.